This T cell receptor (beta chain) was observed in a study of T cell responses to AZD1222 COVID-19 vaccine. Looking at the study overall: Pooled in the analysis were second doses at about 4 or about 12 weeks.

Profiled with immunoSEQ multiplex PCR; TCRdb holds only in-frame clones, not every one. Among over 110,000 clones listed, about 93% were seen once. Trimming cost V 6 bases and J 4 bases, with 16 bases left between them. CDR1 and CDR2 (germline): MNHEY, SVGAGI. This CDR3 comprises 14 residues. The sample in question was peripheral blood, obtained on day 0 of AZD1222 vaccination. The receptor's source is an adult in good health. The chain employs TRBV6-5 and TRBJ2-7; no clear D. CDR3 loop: CASSSVRPSYEQYF. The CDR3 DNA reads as TGTGCCAGCAGCTCCGTACGGCCCAGTTACGAGCAGTACTTC.